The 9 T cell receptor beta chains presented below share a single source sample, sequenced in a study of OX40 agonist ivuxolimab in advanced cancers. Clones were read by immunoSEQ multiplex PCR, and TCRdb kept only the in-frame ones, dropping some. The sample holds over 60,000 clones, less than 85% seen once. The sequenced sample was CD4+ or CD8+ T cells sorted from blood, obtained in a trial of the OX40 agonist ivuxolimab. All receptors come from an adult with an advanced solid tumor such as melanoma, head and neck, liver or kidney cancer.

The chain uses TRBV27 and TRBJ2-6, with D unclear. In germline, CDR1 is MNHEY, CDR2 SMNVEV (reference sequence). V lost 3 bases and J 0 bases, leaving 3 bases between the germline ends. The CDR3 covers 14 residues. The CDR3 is CASSLRSGANVLTF. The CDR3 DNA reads TGTGCCAGCAGTTTGCGCTCTGGGGCCAACGTCCTGACTTTC.

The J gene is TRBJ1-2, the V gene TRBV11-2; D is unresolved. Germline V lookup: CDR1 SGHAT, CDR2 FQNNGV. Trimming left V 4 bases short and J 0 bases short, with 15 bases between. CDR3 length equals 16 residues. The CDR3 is CASSSYKGLTNYGYTF. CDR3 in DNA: TGTGCCAGCAGCTCCTATAAAGGGCTTACTAACTATGGCTACACCTTC.

CDR3 coding DNA: TGTGCCAGCAGCCCCGGCGGGGTCAATCAGCCCCAGCATTTT. This translates into CASSPGGVNQPQHF. V gene TRBV6-5 combines with J gene TRBJ1-5; D is ambiguous. The CDR3 extends over 14 amino acids. Germline assignment: CDR1 MNHEY and CDR2 SVGAGI. V was shortened by 6 bases and J by 3 bases, with 12 bases between the two germline ends.

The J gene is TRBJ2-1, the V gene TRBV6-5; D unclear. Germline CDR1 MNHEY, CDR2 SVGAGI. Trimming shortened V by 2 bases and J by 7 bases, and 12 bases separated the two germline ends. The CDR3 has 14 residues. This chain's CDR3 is CASSYVDPGNEQFF. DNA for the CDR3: TGTGCCAGCAGTTACGTCGACCCTGGGAATGAGCAGTTCTTC.

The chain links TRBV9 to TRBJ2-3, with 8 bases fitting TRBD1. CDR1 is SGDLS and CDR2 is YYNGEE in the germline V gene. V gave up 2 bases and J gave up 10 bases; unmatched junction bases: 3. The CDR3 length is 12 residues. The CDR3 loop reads CASSVSGGAQYF. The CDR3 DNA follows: TGTGCCAGCAGCGTCTCAGGGGGCGCGCAGTATTTT.

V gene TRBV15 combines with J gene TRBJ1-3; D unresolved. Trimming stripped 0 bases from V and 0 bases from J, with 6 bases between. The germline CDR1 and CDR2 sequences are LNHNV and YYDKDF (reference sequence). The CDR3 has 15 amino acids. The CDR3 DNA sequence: TGTGCCACCAGCAGAGACCCTCGCTCTGGAAACACCATATATTTT. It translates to CATSRDPRSGNTIYF.

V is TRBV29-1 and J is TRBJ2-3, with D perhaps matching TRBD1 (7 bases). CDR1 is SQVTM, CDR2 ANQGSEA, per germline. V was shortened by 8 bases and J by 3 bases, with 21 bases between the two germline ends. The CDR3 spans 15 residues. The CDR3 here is CSNLGRGAGTDTQYF. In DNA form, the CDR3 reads TGCAGCAACTTAGGCAGGGGGGCGGGTACAGATACGCAGTATTTT.

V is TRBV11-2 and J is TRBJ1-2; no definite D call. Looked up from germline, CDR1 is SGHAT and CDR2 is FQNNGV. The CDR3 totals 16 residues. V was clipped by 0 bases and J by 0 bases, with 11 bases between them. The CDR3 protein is CASSLERSGPNYGYTF. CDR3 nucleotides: TGTGCCAGCAGCTTAGAGAGAAGCGGCCCTAACTATGGCTACACCTTC.

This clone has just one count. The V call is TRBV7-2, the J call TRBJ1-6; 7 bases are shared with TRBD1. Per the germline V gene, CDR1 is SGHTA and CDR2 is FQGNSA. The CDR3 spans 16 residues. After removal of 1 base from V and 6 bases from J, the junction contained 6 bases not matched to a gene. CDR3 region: CASSLGGGNGNSPLHF. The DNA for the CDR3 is TGTGCCAGCAGCTTAGGAGGGGGCAACGGTAATTCACCCCTCCACTTT.